The rows below give T cell receptor beta chains drawn from one sample of a study of T cell repertoires in cytomegalovirus infection. TCRdb reprocessed the reads with MiXCR, giving one entry per CDR3 protein. The data contain roughly 920,000 distinct CDR3 sequences, around 29% of them singletons. These receptors are not linked to any known antigen. The starting material was cultured CD8+ T cells from PBMCs, obtained from culture after CMV antigen stimulation. Receptors were obtained from a human donor in good health (CMV status not recorded). Some clones in this sample may be carry-over from other donors' samples. The CDR3 runs from the conserved cysteine through the conserved F or W. The order of the fields is V gene, J gene, CDR3 protein.

TRBV29-1	TRBJ1-1	CSVPTRGSSGEAFF
TRBV5-8	TRBJ2-5	CASSLAPDRIEETQYF
TRBV5-3	TRBJ1-2	CASSLGGMDGYTF
TRBV7-2	TRBJ2-2	CASSPRVVAGELFF
TRBV7-6	TRBJ1-5	CASSLGLQPRHF
TRBV27	TRBJ2-2	CASKPDVYTGELFF
TRBV7-6	TRBJ2-7	CASSFGRGASYEQYF
TRBV6-1	TRBJ2-4	CASRARDGDIQYF
TRBV5-4	TRBJ2-3	CASSLGLAVGTDTQYF
TRBV6-6	TRBJ1-2	CASSYALRTGGLDYGYTF
TRBV6-1	TRBJ2-1	CAARTQGAGEQFF
TRBV12-3/TRBV12-4	TRBJ2-2	CASSLSGTGGLSTGELFF
TRBV7-9	TRBJ2-5	CASSPDYLETQYF
TRBV10-2	TRBJ2-7	CASSEPGQTYEQYF
TRBV9	TRBJ2-2	CASSVGGRTNTGELFF
TRBV27	TRBJ1-1	CASNPTGLVTEAFF
TRBV7-9	TRBJ1-5	CASSLEGEQPQHF
TRBV6-2/TRBV6-3	TRBJ2-1	CASSYRGQGWNNEQFF
TRBV7-9	TRBJ2-1	CASSLSHGGGAYNEQFF
TRBV27	TRBJ2-1	CASSFHSGREYNEQFF
TRBV4-1	TRBJ2-1	CASSQGGAGLELNEQFF
TRBV27	TRBJ2-1	CASRSGGAWNEQFF
TRBV5-6	TRBJ1-4	CASSLGITNEKLFF
TRBV14	TRBJ1-1	CASSLWTVNTEAFF
TRBV24-1	TRBJ2-2	CATAGGFTGELFF
TRBV14	TRBJ1-1	CASSPYGAPEAFF
TRBV7-9	TRBJ2-4	CASSPPGQPGYF
TRBV7-9	TRBJ1-2	CASSLEWTGSYGYTF
TRBV19	TRBJ1-3	CASKPSYSGNTIYF
TRBV6-6	TRBJ2-2	CASSSEQSKGELFF
TRBV7-2	TRBJ1-2	CASSFLGLYGYTF
TRBV4-2	TRBJ2-3	CASSQDGKRGPQDTQYF
TRBV5-4	TRBJ2-1	CASWAGGWNEQFF
TRBV10-1	TRBJ1-2	CASSDEVFYGYTF
TRBV10-3	TRBJ2-1	CAISEEGTSGHEQFF
TRBV7-3	TRBJ2-1	CASSIAHRDNEQFF
TRBV6-1	TRBJ1-6	CASSEYGKDSPLHF
TRBV7-2	TRBJ2-5	CASSLVDRGGQETQYF
TRBV5-6	TRBJ1-1	CASSWIGRRAEAFF
TRBV7-9	TRBJ2-5	CASSPPSGKETQYF
TRBV11-3	TRBJ2-1	CASSLEARGQSYNEQFF
TRBV6-2/TRBV6-3	TRBJ2-5	CASSYFWGQSEETQYF
TRBV7-9	TRBJ2-3	CASSLLSNTDTQYF
TRBV12-3/TRBV12-4	TRBJ2-2	CASTPGVAGANTGELFF
TRBV6-6	TRBJ2-5	CASSFQGSDGVETQYF
TRBV19	TRBJ1-1	CASSTETGAIEAFF
TRBV12-3/TRBV12-4	TRBJ2-1	CASINRDHPYNEQFF
TRBV12-3/TRBV12-4	TRBJ2-3	CASSLSQGRWDTDTQYF
TRBV19	TRBJ2-5	CASSWTGETQYF
TRBV29-1	TRBJ1-2	CSVEDVNGGDANYGYTF
TRBV13	TRBJ2-3	CASSLGMRGSDTQYF
TRBV7-2	TRBJ2-3	CASRLKRGNTDTQYF
TRBV6-2/TRBV6-3	TRBJ1-5	CASSYSKVTPFDQPQHF